These 10 T cell receptor beta chains were all obtained from the same sample, sequenced in a study of blood T cell repertoires in COVID-19. Assay: immunoSEQ multiplex PCR; the TCRdb copy retains only in-frame clones and omits some. Here the sample spans roughly 250,000 clones, 85% to 90% being singletons. The sample consisted of peripheral blood. These TCRs come from a woman in her thirties or forties who had recovered from COVID-19.

J is TRBJ2-2 and V is TRBV5-3, with a possible D match to TRBD2 (5 bases). TRBV5-3 is labeled an ORF, and its function is uncertain. There are 15 residues in the CDR3. Trimming stripped 4 bases from V and 4 bases from J, with 14 bases between. CDR3 region: CARSPPSGSTGELFF. The CDR3, as DNA: TGTGCCAGAAGCCCCCCTTCGGGGTCCACCGGGGAGCTGTTTTTT.

This clone has a handful of counts. This sequence joins TRBV27 and TRBJ1-2, with a weak D call TRBD1 (5 bases). This CDR3 region has 13 residues. The germline V and J ends were trimmed by 5 bases and 4 bases, with 11 bases remaining between them. CDR1 and CDR2 from the germline V gene are MNHEY and SMNVEV (reference sequence). Here the CDR3 reads CASSPMGGYGYTF. The CDR3 DNA sequence: TGTGCCAGCAGTCCAATGGGGGGCTATGGCTACACCTTC.

This chain uses TRBV5-4 with TRBJ1-1; 7 positions match TRBD1. There are 14 residues in the CDR3. Looked up from germline, CDR1 is SGHNT and CDR2 is YYREEE (reference sequence). V was pared by 3 bases and J by 1 base, with 3 bases of the junction left unmatched. CDR3 region: CASSYRGGNTEAFF. CDR3 DNA: TGTGCCAGCAGCTACAGGGGAGGGAACACTGAAGCTTTCTTT.

V and J are TRBV19 and TRBJ1-3, with 7 nucleotides matching TRBD1. The CDR3 loop spans 16 amino acids. The trim removed 10 bases at V and 0 bases at J, leaving 12 bases unmatched. Germline loops: CDR1 LNHDA, CDR2 SQIVND (reference sequence). The CDR3 region is CATRTGPGPSGNTIYF. The CDR3 DNA follows: TGTGCCACCCGGACAGGCCCGGGGCCCTCTGGAAACACCATATATTTT. Looking up the rest from reference TRBV19 and TRBJ1-3 gives the full variable domain: DGGITQSPKYLFRKEGQNVTLSCEQNLNHDAMYWYRQDPGQGLRLIYYSQIVNDFQKGDIAEGYSVSREKKESFPLTVTSAQKNPTAFYLCATRTGPGPSGNTIYFGEGSWLTVV.

The chain uses TRBV14 and TRBJ1-2; 9 bases match TRBD1. V lost 1 base, J lost 3 bases, and 9 bases stayed unmatched. Germline assignment: CDR1 SGHDN and CDR2 FVKESK. This CDR3 spans 17 amino acids. The CDR3 sequence is CASSQGPLDRGDYGYTF. For the CDR3, the DNA is TGTGCCAGCAGCCAAGGGCCCCTCGACAGGGGGGACTATGGCTACACCTTC.

This chain joins TRBV5-1 and TRBJ2-3; 9 bases are shared with TRBD2. The germline V gene has CDR1 SGHRS and CDR2 YFSETQ. Unmatched junction bases numbered 5, after V lost 3 bases and J lost 3 bases. CDR3 length: 15 amino acids. The CDR3 sequence is CASSWGGRGTDTQYF. In nucleotides, the CDR3 is TGCGCCAGCAGCTGGGGCGGGAGGGGGACAGATACGCAGTATTTT.

V is TRBV27 and J is TRBJ2-7; D is ambiguous. Trimming removed 3 bases from V and 6 bases from J, with 9 bases in between. Germline V gene lookup returns CDR1 MNHEY and CDR2 SMNVEV (reference sequence). The length of the CDR3 is 12 residues. The CDR3 DNA follows: TGTGCCAGCAGTTTCCCTCAGGTCGAGCAGTACGTC. This encodes CASSFPQVEQYV.

This chain uses TRBV10-3 with TRBJ2-7, with 10 bases identical to TRBD1. The CDR3 is made up of 13 amino acids. Germline lookup yields CDR1 ENHRY and CDR2 SYGVKD. With 6 bases clipped from V and 6 bases from J, the junction kept 5 bases outside the gene matches. CDR3 sequence reads: CAISRTGGSEQYF. CDR3 bases: TGTGCCATCAGCAGGACAGGGGGGTCCGAGCAGTACTTC.

V and J are TRBV19 and TRBJ1-2; D may be TRBD1 (6 bases). Germline CDR1 LNHDA, CDR2 SQIVND (reference sequence). This CDR3 is built from 14 residues. V shed 5 bases and J shed 4 bases, with 14 bases lying between them. The CDR3 loop reads CASSLPWGPYGYTF. CDR3 DNA sequence: TGTGCCAGTAGTCTGCCGTGGGGGCCCTATGGCTACACCTTC.

The chain uses TRBV25-1 and TRBJ1-2, with D unclear. The CDR3 has 13 amino acids. V was cut by 7 bases and J by 2 bases, with 11 bases left in between. The germline V gene has CDR1 MGHDK and CDR2 SYGVNS. CDR3 in amino acids: CASTPAGNYGYTF. Written as DNA, the CDR3 is TGTGCCAGCACCCCGGCGGGGAACTATGGCTACACCTTC.